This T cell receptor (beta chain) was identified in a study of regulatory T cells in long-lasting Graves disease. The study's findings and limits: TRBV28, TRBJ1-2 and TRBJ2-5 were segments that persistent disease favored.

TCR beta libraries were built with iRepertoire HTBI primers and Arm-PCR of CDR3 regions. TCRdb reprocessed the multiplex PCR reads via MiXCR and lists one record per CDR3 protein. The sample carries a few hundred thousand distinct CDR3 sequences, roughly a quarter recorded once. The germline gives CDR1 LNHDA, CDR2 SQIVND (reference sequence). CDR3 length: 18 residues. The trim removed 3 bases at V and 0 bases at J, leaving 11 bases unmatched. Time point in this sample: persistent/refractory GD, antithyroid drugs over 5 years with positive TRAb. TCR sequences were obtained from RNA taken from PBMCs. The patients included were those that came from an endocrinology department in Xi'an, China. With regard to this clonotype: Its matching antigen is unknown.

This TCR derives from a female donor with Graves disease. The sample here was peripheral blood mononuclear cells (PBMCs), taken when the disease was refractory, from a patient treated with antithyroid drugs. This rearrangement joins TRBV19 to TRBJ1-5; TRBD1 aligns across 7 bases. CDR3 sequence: CASSIGTGAFYSNQPQHF. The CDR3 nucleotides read TGTGCCAGTAGTATCGGTACAGGGGCCTTTTATAGCAATCAGCCCCAGCATTTT.